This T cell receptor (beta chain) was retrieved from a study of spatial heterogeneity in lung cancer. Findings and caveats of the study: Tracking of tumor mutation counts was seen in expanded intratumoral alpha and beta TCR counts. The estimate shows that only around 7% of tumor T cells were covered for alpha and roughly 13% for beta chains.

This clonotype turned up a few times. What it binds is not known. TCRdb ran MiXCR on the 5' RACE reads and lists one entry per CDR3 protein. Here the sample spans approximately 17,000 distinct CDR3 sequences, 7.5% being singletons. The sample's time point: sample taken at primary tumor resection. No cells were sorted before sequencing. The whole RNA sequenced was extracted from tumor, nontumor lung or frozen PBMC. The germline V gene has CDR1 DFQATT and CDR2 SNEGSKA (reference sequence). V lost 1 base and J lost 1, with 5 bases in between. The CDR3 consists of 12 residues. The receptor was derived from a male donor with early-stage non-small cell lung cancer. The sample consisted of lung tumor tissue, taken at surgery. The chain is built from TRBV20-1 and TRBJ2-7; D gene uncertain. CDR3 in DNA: TGCAGTGCTAGAGGTCCTTCCTACGAGCAGTACTTC. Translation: CSARGPSYEQYF.